This T cell receptor beta chain was sequenced in a study of lymphopenia after photon versus proton radiotherapy. Study-wide results and limits: Under photons, naive T cells and diversity fell while effector/memory populations rose. Oligoclonal CD8+ Temra expansion after nadir drove photon patients' diversity drop. Only patients who died were analyzed for survival; proton advantage is unproven. A bigger post-nadir fall in TCR diversity correlated inversely with survival time in deceased patients.

With respect to this clone: Its specificity is unknown.

The table came from immunoSEQ multiplex PCR; TCRdb's copy has only in-frame clones and leaves some out. In the table there are 50,000 to 70,000 clones, 75% to 90% of which are singletons. Germline V lookup: CDR1 LNHDA, CDR2 SQIVND (reference sequence). Trimming took off 1 base at V and 2 bases at J, with 9 bases between the two ends. This CDR3 contains 15 residues. The material was peripheral blood, obtained from a patient treated with proton-based radiotherapy. J is TRBJ1-5 and V is TRBV19, with D perhaps matching TRBD1 (6 bases). The TCR comes from a man older than 75 with esophageal cancer. The CDR3 here is CASSIGGGGNQPQHF. CDR3 bases: TGTGCCAGTAGTATAGGCGGGGGCGGCAATCAGCCCCAGCATTTT.